These 20 T cell receptor beta chains came from one sample sequenced in a study of PD-1 blockade in classical Hodgkin lymphoma. The data were produced by immunoSEQ multiplex PCR, yet TCRdb's version contains in-frame clones alone and is incomplete. The sample shows tens of thousands of clones, roughly 71% of them seen only once. Relapse was seen in all patients after autologous stem cell transplantation, and brentuximab vedotin exposure was variable. The material sequenced was peripheral blood mononuclear cells (PBMCs), taken before the second cycle of nivolumab. The receptors stem from a human donor with classical Hodgkin lymphoma.

This clone was seen more than once but under ten times. V usage is TRBV6-1 and J usage is TRBJ2-3; TRBD2 matches 8 bases. Unmatched junction bases numbered 10, after V lost 5 bases and J lost 6 bases. This CDR3 has 15 amino acids. Germline V gene data show CDR1 as MNHNS and CDR2 as SASEGT. The CDR3 here is CASSRNAGLGDTQYF. The DNA of the CDR3 is TGTGCCAGCAGTAGAAATGCGGGACTAGGCGATACGCAGTATTTT.

The chain couples TRBV2 to TRBJ2-2, with TRBD2 matching over 9 bases. CDR3 length: 16 residues. Unmatched junction bases numbered 8, after V lost 3 bases and J lost 6 bases. The germline CDR1 and CDR2 sequences are SNHLY and FYNNEI. CDR3 sequence reads: CASSEGSGRDPGELFF. The CDR3 DNA is TGTGCCAGCAGTGAGGGTAGCGGGAGAGATCCCGGGGAGCTGTTTTTT.

The J gene is TRBJ2-3, the V gene TRBV27, with D perhaps TRBD1 (7 bases). Trimming stripped 5 bases from V and 3 bases from J, with 18 bases between. This CDR3 has 16 amino acids. From germline, CDR1 is MNHEY and CDR2 SMNVEV (reference sequence). CDR3 DNA: TGTGCCAGCAGTCCCCCCAGGGGGAGCGGGACAGATACGCAGTATTTT. It is translated as CASSPPRGSGTDTQYF.

This clone has at least ten counts. The V and J genes are TRBV27 and TRBJ2-5; D uncertain. Trimming removed 2 bases from V and 0 bases from J, with 7 bases in between. The CDR3 sequence is 14 residues long. The germline gives CDR1 MNHEY, CDR2 SMNVEV (reference sequence). Here the CDR3 reads CASSLLEDQETQYF. In nucleotides, the CDR3 is TGTGCCAGCAGTTTACTCGAAGACCAAGAGACCCAGTACTTC.

This clone was seen only once. J is TRBJ2-7 and V is TRBV6-5; the D is unclear. The CDR3 extends over 11 amino acids. Germline-derived CDR1 and CDR2 are MNHEY and SVGAGI. V lost 2 bases and J lost 2, with 1 base in between. DNA for the CDR3: TGTGCCAGCAGTTACGCCTACGAGCAGTACTTC. Translation: CASSYAYEQYF.

The chain is built from TRBV19 and TRBJ1-2; D is ambiguous. CDR1 is LNHDA, CDR2 SQIVND, per germline (reference sequence). Trimming left V 3 bases short and J 1 base short, with 6 bases between. CDR3 size: 13 residues. This CDR3 reads CASSMISNYGYTF. The CDR3 coding sequence is TGTGCCAGTAGTATGATCAGTAACTATGGCTACACCTTC. Supplemented by reference TRBV19 and TRBJ1-2, the full variable domain reads DGGITQSPKYLFRKEGQNVTLSCEQNLNHDAMYWYRQDPGQGLRLIYYSQIVNDFQKGDIAEGYSVSREKKESFPLTVTSAQKNPTAFYLCASSMISNYGYTFGSGTRLTVV.

This clone was seen a handful of times. The chain employs TRBV7-2 and TRBJ1-1; D remains unclear. Looked up from germline, CDR1 is SGHTA and CDR2 is FQGNSA. This CDR3 spans 11 amino acids. Trimming stripped 2 bases from V and 9 bases from J, with 7 bases between. The CDR3 region has the DNA TGTGCCAGCAGCTTACTAGGACAAGCTTTCTTT. It codes for CASSLLGQAFF.

This clone was seen more than once but under ten times. The CDR3 DNA follows: TGTGCCTGGAGTAGGGGGACAGGGGGCGGTCAGCCCCAGCATTTT. This translates into CAWSRGTGGGQPQHF. The chain carries TRBV30 and TRBJ1-5; 12 nucleotides match TRBD1. The CDR3 totals 15 residues. The trim removed 2 bases at V and 6 bases at J, leaving 5 bases unmatched. Germline V gene sequence: CDR1 GTSNPN, CDR2 SVGIG (reference sequence).

Points on this clone: At one end, the junction sequence differs from germline, possibly due to a read error. The chain combines TRBV4-3 with TRBJ2-3; 9 nucleotides line up with TRBD1. The germline V gene has CDR1 LGHNA and CDR2 YSLEER. This CDR3 contains 13 residues. CDR3 loop: CASSLSTGTGQDF. The CDR3 bases are TGCGCCAGCAGCCTGTCCACCGGGACAGGGCAGGATTTT.

This clone was counted only a few times. The chain couples TRBV6-1 to TRBJ2-1; D is possibly TRBD1 or TRBD2 (5 bases each). This CDR3 has 15 residues. V lost 6 bases and J lost 2, with 14 bases in between. Germline-derived CDR1 and CDR2 are MNHNS and SASEGT. The CDR3 region is CASRRTGTPYNEQFF. CDR3 in DNA: TGTGCCAGCAGAAGGACCGGGACGCCCTACAATGAGCAGTTCTTC.

This clone was picked up one time. The CDR3 DNA reads as TGTGCCAGCAGCTTTGACCGACCGGGAAATCAGCCCCAGCATTTT. This encodes CASSFDRPGNQPQHF. The chain joins TRBV7-9 to TRBJ1-5, with D unresolved. Trimming removed 3 bases from V and 4 bases from J, with 13 bases in between. In germline, CDR1 is SEHNR, CDR2 FQNEAQ (reference sequence). The CDR3 totals 15 residues.

V gene TRBV14 combines with J gene TRBJ2-1, with D possibly being TRBD2 (5 bases). CDR1 is SGHDN and CDR2 is FVKESK in the germline V gene. This CDR3 is built from 13 residues. The V gene lost 4 bases and the J gene lost 6 bases, with 10 bases spanning the gap. Here the CDR3 reads CASSPTRSNEQFF. The CDR3 nucleotides are TGTGCCAGCAGCCCCACTAGATCCAATGAGCAGTTCTTC.

The V call is TRBV29-1, the J call TRBJ1-1, with D possibly being TRBD1 (6 bases). The CDR3 loop spans 13 amino acids. Germline CDR1 SQVTM, CDR2 ANQGSEA. Trimming shortened V by 6 bases and J by 10 bases, and 21 bases separated the two germline ends. In nucleotides, the CDR3 is TGCAGCGTCTACTATGGACAGCTTGGAAGAGCTTTCTTT. Its translation: CSVYYGQLGRAFF.

This clone rates as large. Distinct nucleotide sequences in the sample also encode this CDR3. The chain couples TRBV19 to TRBJ1-5, with D unclear. V was clipped by 5 bases and J by 0 bases, with 5 bases between them. The CDR3 contains 13 residues. Germline V gives CDR1 LNHDA, CDR2 SQIVND (reference sequence). The CDR3 region is CASSLNSNQPQHF. The CDR3, as DNA: TGTGCCAGTAGTTTGAATAGCAATCAGCCCCAGCATTTT.

This chain uses TRBV19 with TRBJ1-1; D ambiguous. This CDR3 contains 13 residues. Looked up from germline, CDR1 is LNHDA and CDR2 is SQIVND (reference sequence). Deletions cut 4 bases from V and 8 bases from J, with 14 bases between. CDR3 sequence reads: CASSTLAGYEAFF. The CDR3 DNA follows: TGTGCCAGTAGTACCTTGGCGGGGTACGAAGCTTTCTTT.

This chain joins TRBV5-1 and TRBJ2-5; D is uncertain. The CDR3 has 13 residues. The V and J ends lost 0 bases and 2 bases respectively, with 5 bases between them. Germline values: CDR1 SGHRS, CDR2 YFSETQ. CDR3 bases: TGCGCCAGCAGCTTGGGCCTGCAAGAGACCCAGTACTTC. Residues: CASSLGLQETQYF.

The J gene is TRBJ1-5, the V gene TRBV19; a possible D gene is TRBD1 (5 bases). V dropped 3 bases and J dropped 9 bases, with 15 bases sitting between them. The germline CDR1 and CDR2 sequences are LNHDA and SQIVND (reference sequence). The CDR3 is 14 residues long. The CDR3 spells CASSIEGFLWPQHF. In DNA, the CDR3 is TGTGCCAGTAGTATCGAGGGGTTCCTTTGGCCCCAGCATTTT. Looking up the rest from reference TRBV19 and TRBJ1-5 gives the full variable domain: DGGITQSPKYLFRKEGQNVTLSCEQNLNHDAMYWYRQDPGQGLRLIYYSQIVNDFQKGDIAEGYSVSREKKESFPLTVTSAQKNPTAFYLCASSIEGFLWPQHFGDGTRLSIL.

This chain links TRBV2 with TRBJ1-1; TRBD1 agrees at 10 bases. Germline CDR1 reads SNHLY; CDR2 reads FYNNEI. Losses at the gene ends were 5 bases for V and 1 base for J; bases not matched to a gene: 1. The CDR3 contains 14 residues. The CDR3 reads CASSRDRGNTEAFF. The DNA of the CDR3 is TGTGCCAGCAGTCGGGACAGGGGGAACACTGAAGCTTTCTTT. Combining the CDR3 with reference TRBV2 and TRBJ1-1 gives the whole variable domain EPEVTQTPSHQVTQMGQEVILRCVPISNHLYFYWYRQILGQKVEFLVSFYNNEISEKSEIFDDQFSVERPDGSNFTLKIRSTKLEDSAMYFCASSRDRGNTEAFFGQGTRLTVV.

The genes are TRBV28 and TRBJ2-7; 13 bases are a match to TRBD2. Germline loops: CDR1 MDHEN, CDR2 SYDVKM. The CDR3 sequence is 13 residues long. V was clipped by 8 bases and J by 2 bases; unmatched bases: 0. This chain's CDR3 is CASGLAGAYEQYF. The CDR3 DNA follows: TGTGCCAGCGGACTAGCGGGAGCCTACGAGCAGTACTTC.

The J gene is TRBJ1-1, the V gene TRBV19; no clear D. Trimming took off 5 bases at V and 2 bases at J, with 12 bases between the two ends. The CDR3 runs 14 residues. Looked up from germline, CDR1 is LNHDA and CDR2 is SQIVND (reference sequence). CDR3 sequence reads: CASSLGRGNTEAFF. The CDR3 DNA follows: TGTGCCAGTAGTCTAGGACGGGGAAACACTGAAGCTTTCTTT.